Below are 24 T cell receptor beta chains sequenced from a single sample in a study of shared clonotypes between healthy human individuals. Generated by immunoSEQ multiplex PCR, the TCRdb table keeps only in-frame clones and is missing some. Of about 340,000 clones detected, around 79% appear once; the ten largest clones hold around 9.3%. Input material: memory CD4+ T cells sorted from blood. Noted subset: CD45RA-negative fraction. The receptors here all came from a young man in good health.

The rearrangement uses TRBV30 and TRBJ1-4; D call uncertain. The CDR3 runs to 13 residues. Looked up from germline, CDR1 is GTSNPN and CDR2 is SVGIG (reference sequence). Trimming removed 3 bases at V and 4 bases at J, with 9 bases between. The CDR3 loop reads CAWRDGLNEKLFF. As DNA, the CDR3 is TGTGCCTGGAGGGACGGCCTTAATGAAAAACTGTTTTTT.

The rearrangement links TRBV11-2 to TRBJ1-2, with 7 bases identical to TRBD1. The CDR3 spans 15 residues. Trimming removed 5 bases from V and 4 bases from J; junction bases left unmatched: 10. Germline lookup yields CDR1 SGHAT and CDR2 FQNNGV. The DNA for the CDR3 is TGTGCCAGCAGCCCAGGGGGGGGCTGGGGCTATGGCTACACCTTC. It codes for CASSPGGGWGYGYTF.

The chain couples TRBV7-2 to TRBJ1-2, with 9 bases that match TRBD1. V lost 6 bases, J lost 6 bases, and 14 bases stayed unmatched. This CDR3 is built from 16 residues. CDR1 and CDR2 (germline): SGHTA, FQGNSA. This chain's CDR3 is CASSSFLPGQGDGYTF. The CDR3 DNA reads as TGTGCCAGCAGTTCATTCCTCCCGGGACAGGGTGATGGCTACACCTTC.

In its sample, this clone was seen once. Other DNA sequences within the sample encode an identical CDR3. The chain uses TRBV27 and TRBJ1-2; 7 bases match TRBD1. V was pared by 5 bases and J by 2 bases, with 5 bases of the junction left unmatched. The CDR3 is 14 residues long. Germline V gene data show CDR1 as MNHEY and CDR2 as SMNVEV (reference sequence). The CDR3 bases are TGTGCCAGCAGTCCGACAGGGTCCAACTATGGCTACACCTTC. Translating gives CASSPTGSNYGYTF.

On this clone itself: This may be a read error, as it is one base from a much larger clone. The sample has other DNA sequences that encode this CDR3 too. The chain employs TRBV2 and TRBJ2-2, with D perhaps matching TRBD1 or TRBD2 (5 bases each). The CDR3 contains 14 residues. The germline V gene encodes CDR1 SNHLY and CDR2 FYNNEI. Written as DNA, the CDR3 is TGTGCTAGCCAGGGAGACCTCAACACCGGGGAGCTGTTTTTT. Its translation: CASQGDLNTGELFF. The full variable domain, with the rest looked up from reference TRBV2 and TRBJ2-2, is EPEVTQTPSHQVTQMGQEVILRCVPISNHLYFYWYRQILGQKVEFLVSFYNNEISEKSEIFDDQFSVERPDGSNFTLKIRSTKLEDSAMYFCASQGDLNTGELFFGEGSRLTVL.

The DNA of the CDR3 is TGTGCCAGCAGCCAGGACAGGCTGAGAGCTTTCTTT. It encodes CASSQDRLRAFF. The chain has TRBV5-6 and TRBJ1-1; 7 bases fit TRBD1. The ends lost 4 bases at V and 10 bases at J; junction bases unmatched: 7. This CDR3 contains 12 residues. The V gene's germline CDR1 is SGHDT and CDR2 YYEEEE. Using reference TRBV5-6 and TRBJ1-1 for the parts outside the CDR3, the full variable domain is DAGVTQSPTHLIKTRGQQVTLRCSPKSGHDTVSWYQQALGQGPQFIFQYYEEEERQRGNFPDRFSGHQFPNYSSELNVNALLLGDSALYLCASSQDRLRAFFGQGTRLTVV.

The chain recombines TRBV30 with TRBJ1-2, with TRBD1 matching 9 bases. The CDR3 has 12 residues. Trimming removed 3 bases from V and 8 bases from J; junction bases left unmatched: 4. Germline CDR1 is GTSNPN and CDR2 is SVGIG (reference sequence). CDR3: CAWSTGGAGYTF. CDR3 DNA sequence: TGTGCCTGGAGCACAGGGGGCGCCGGCTACACCTTC.

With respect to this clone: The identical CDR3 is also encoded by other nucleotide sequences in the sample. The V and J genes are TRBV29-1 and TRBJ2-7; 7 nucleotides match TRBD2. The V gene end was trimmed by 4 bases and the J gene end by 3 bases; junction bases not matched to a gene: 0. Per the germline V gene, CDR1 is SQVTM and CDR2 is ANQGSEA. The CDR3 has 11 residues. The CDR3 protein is CSVGTSYEQYF. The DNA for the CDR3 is TGCAGCGTTGGGACTAGCTACGAGCAGTACTTC.

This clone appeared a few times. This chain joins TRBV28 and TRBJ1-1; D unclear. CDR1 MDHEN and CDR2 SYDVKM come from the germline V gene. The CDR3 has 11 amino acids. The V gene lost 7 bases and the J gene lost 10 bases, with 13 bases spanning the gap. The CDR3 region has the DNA TGTGCCAGCAATTCCAGGTGGGGAGCTTTCTTT. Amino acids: CASNSRWGAFF.

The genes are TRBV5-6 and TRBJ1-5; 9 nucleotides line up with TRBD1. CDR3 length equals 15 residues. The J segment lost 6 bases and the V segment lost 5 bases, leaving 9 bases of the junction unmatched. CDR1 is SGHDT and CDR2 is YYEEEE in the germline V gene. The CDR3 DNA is TGTGCCAGCAGTAATGCTGGGACAGGGATTCAGCCCCAGCATTTT. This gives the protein CASSNAGTGIQPQHF. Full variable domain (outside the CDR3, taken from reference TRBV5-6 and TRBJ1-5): DAGVTQSPTHLIKTRGQQVTLRCSPKSGHDTVSWYQQALGQGPQFIFQYYEEEERQRGNFPDRFSGHQFPNYSSELNVNALLLGDSALYLCASSNAGTGIQPQHFGDGTRLSIL.

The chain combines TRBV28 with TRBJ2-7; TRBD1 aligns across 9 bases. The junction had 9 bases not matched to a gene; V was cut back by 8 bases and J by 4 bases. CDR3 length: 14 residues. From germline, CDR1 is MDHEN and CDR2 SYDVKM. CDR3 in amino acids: CASHRGRQGYEQYF. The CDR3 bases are TGTGCCAGCCACAGGGGGCGGCAAGGATACGAGCAGTACTTC.

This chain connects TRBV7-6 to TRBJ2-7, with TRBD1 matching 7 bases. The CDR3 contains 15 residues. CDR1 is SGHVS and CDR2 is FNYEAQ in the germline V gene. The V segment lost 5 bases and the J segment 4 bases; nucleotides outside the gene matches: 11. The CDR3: CASSRESGTAYEQYF. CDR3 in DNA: TGTGCCAGCAGCCGTGAATCCGGGACAGCATACGAGCAGTACTTC.

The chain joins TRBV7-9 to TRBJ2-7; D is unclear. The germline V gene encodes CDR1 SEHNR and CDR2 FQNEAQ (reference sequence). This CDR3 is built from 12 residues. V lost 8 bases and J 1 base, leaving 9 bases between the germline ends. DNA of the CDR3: TGTGCCAGCGCACGCGGATCCTACGAGCAGTACTTC. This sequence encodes CASARGSYEQYF.

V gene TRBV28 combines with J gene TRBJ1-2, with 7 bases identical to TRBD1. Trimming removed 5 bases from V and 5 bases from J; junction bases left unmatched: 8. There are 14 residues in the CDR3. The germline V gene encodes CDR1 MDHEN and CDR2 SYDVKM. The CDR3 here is CASSPGTVGYGYTF. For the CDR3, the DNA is TGTGCCAGCAGTCCCGGGACAGTTGGGTATGGCTACACCTTC.

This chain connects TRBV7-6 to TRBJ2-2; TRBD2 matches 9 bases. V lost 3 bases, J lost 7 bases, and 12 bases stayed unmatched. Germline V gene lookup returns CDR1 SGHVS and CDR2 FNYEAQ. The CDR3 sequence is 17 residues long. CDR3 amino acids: CASSFSRLAGVGGELFF. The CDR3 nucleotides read TGTGCCAGCAGCTTTTCCCGATTAGCGGGAGTCGGCGGGGAGCTGTTTTTT.

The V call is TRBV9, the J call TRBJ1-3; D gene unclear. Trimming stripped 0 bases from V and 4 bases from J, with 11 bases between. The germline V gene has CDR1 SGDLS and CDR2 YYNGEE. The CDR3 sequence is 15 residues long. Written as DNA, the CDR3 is TGTGCCAGCAGCGTAGGGGATCAAGGGGGAAACACCATATATTTT. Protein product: CASSVGDQGGNTIYF. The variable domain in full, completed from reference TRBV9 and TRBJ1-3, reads DSGVTQTPKHLITATGQRVTLRCSPRSGDLSVYWYQQSLDQGLQFLIQYYNGEERAKGNILERFSAQQFPDLHSELNLSSLELGDSALYFCASSVGDQGGNTIYFGEGSWLTVV.

For the CDR3, the DNA is TGTGCCAGCAGCTTGATGGGGACCGGGGAGCTGTTTTTT. The encoded protein is CASSLMGTGELFF. The rearrangement uses TRBV7-9 and TRBJ2-2, with D hard to call. Per the germline V gene, CDR1 is SEHNR and CDR2 is FQNEAQ (reference sequence). The V end lost 3 bases, the J end lost 5 bases, and 7 bases lay between the germline ends. This CDR3 contains 13 residues.

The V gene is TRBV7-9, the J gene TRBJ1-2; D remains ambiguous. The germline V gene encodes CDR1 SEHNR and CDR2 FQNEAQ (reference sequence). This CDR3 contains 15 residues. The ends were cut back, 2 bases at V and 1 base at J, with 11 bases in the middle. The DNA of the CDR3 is TGTGCCAGCAGCTTACATGGGTCTGGTAACTATGGCTACACCTTC. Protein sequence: CASSLHGSGNYGYTF.

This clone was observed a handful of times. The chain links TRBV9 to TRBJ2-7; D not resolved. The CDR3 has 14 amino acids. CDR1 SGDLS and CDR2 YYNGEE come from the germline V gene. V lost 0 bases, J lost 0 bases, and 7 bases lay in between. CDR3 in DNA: TGTGCCAGCAGCGTAGGACCTTTCTCCTACGAGCAGTACTTC. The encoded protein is CASSVGPFSYEQYF. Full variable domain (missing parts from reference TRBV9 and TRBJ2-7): DSGVTQTPKHLITATGQRVTLRCSPRSGDLSVYWYQQSLDQGLQFLIQYYNGEERAKGNILERFSAQQFPDLHSELNLSSLELGDSALYFCASSVGPFSYEQYFGPGTRLTVT.

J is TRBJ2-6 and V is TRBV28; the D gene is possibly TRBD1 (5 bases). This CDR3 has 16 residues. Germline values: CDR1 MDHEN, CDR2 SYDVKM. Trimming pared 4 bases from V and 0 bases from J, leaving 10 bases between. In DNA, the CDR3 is TGTGCCAGCAGTTCCCCCGGACACTCTGGGGCCAACGTCCTGACTTTC. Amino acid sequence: CASSSPGHSGANVLTF.

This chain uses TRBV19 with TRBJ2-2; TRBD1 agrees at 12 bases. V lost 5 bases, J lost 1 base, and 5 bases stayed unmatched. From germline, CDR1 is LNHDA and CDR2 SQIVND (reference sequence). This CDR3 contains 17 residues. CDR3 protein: CASSGGQGAWNTGELFF. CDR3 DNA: TGTGCCAGTAGTGGGGGACAGGGGGCCTGGAACACCGGGGAGCTGTTTTTT.

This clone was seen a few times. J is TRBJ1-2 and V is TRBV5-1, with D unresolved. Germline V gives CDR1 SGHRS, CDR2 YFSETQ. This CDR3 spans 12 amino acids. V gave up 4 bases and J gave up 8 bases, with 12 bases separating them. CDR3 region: CASSVDAAGYTF. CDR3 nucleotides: TGCGCCAGCAGCGTCGACGCCGCAGGCTACACCTTC. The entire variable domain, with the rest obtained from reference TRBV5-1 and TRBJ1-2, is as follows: KAGVTQTPRYLIKTRGQQVTLSCSPISGHRSVSWYQQTPGQGLQFLFEYFSETQRNKGNFPGRFSGRQFSNSRSEMNVSTLELGDSALYLCASSVDAAGYTFGSGTRLTVV.

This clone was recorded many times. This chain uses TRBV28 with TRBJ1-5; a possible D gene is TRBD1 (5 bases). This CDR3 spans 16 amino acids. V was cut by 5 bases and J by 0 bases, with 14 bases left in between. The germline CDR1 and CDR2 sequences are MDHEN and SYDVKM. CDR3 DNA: TGTGCCAGCAGTCTAAGACAGTCTTATAGCAATCAGCCCCAGCATTTT. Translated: CASSLRQSYSNQPQHF.

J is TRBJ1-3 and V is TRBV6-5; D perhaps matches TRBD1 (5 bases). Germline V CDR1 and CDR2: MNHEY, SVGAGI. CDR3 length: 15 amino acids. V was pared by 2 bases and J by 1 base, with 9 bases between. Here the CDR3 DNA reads TGTGCCAGCAGTTACGTAGCAGGGTCTGGAAACACCATATATTTT. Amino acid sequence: CASSYVAGSGNTIYF.